These 10 T cell receptor beta chains originate from one sample sequenced in a study of OX40 agonist ivuxolimab in advanced cancers. Measured with immunoSEQ multiplex PCR; TCRdb has only the in-frame clones, and not every one. The table records approximately 9,800 clones, 70% to 85% of them present only once. The input for sequencing was CD4+ or CD8+ T cells sorted from blood, taken in a trial of the OX40 agonist ivuxolimab. These receptors originate from an adult with an advanced solid tumor such as melanoma, head and neck, liver or kidney cancer.

This clone was found once. The chain combines TRBV30 with TRBJ2-1; perhaps TRBD2 as D (6 bases). The germline CDR1 and CDR2 sequences are GTSNPN and SVGIG (reference sequence). V was pared by 4 bases and J by 4 bases, with 11 bases between. This CDR3 region has 13 residues. CDR3 in amino acids: CAWNDGTYNEQFF. The CDR3 DNA sequence: TGTGCCTGGAATGACGGGACTTACAATGAGCAGTTCTTC.

The count of this clone is one. The rearrangement links TRBV11-2 to TRBJ2-7; 10 bases line up with TRBD1. CDR1 SGHAT and CDR2 FQNNGV come from the germline V gene. J lost 3 bases, V lost 0 bases, and 11 bases had no gene match. CDR3 size: 18 residues. DNA for the CDR3: TGTGCCAGCAGCTTAGATCACCGGGGACGGGACAGGGGCTACGAGCAGTACTTC. As protein: CASSLDHRGRDRGYEQYF.

Judged by abundance, this clone is medium-sized. This rearrangement joins TRBV2 to TRBJ2-5; 9 bases align to TRBD2. The V and J ends lost 7 bases and 1 base, in that order; junction bases with no gene match: 7. Germline CDR1 SNHLY, CDR2 FYNNEI. CDR3 length equals 15 residues. The CDR3 protein is CASILAGVTQETQYF. The CDR3 DNA reads as TGTGCCAGCATTTTAGCGGGAGTGACCCAAGAGACCCAGTACTTC.

The chain links TRBV19 to TRBJ2-7; D perhaps matches TRBD2 (5 bases). Germline values: CDR1 LNHDA, CDR2 SQIVND (reference sequence). V was shortened by 1 base and J by 0 bases, with 13 bases between the two germline ends. The CDR3 extends over 16 amino acids. The CDR3 loop reads CASSIGSGRSSYEQYF. CDR3 nucleotides: TGTGCCAGTAGTATAGGGAGCGGACGGAGCTCCTACGAGCAGTACTTC.

V gene TRBV5-8 combines with J gene TRBJ1-1; tentatively, D is TRBD1 (5 bases). The germline CDR1 and CDR2 sequences are SGHTS and YDEGEE. The CDR3 has 16 residues. V lost 0 bases and J 2 bases, leaving 14 bases between the germline ends. CDR3 DNA sequence: TGTGCCAGCAGCTTGGGAGGGCGGACAAAAAACACTGAAGCTTTCTTT. Protein product: CASSLGGRTKNTEAFF.

V usage is TRBV6-1 and J usage is TRBJ1-1; D remains unclear. This CDR3 is built from 13 residues. The ends were cut back, 1 base at V and 7 bases at J, with 10 bases in the middle. Germline V CDR1 and CDR2: MNHNS, SASEGT. The DNA for the CDR3 is TGTGCCAGCAGTGAAGGGCCCGGAGATGAAGCTTTCTTT. Protein sequence: CASSEGPGDEAFF.

The chain is built from TRBV19 and TRBJ2-5, with unresolved D. Germline values: CDR1 LNHDA, CDR2 SQIVND (reference sequence). The V gene lost 6 bases and the J gene lost 0 bases, with 20 bases spanning the gap. The CDR3 is 17 residues long. CDR3: CASSVRLAPVNQETQYF. The CDR3 DNA reads TGTGCCAGTAGCGTAAGATTGGCGCCCGTAAACCAAGAGACCCAGTACTTC.

This clone occurred a few times. The chain couples TRBV30 to TRBJ2-1; D uncertain. V was pared by 4 bases and J by 9 bases, with 10 bases between. This CDR3 comprises 11 residues. Germline V CDR1 and CDR2: GTSNPN, SVGIG (reference sequence). CDR3 region: CAWKLPLEQFF. The CDR3 DNA reads TGTGCCTGGAAGCTCCCGCTTGAGCAGTTCTTC.

The table lists this clone with a few counts. The chain couples TRBV2 to TRBJ2-2; possible D gene TRBD1, 7 bases. Germline CDR1 is SNHLY and CDR2 is FYNNEI. V was pared by 8 bases and J by 5 bases, with 12 bases between. The CDR3 length is 13 residues. The CDR3 is CASEGAGTGELFF. CDR3 nucleotides: TGTGCCAGCGAGGGGGCGGGAACCGGGGAGCTGTTTTTT.

The chain uses TRBV7-3 and TRBJ2-1; D perhaps matches TRBD2 (5 bases). Germline V lookup: CDR1 SGHTA, CDR2 FQGTGA. The CDR3 is 16 residues long. V was pared by 1 base and J by 2 bases, with 12 bases between. In DNA, the CDR3 is TGTGCCAGCAGCTTAAACCCCGGGGTCGCCTACAATGAGCAGTTCTTC. Protein product: CASSLNPGVAYNEQFF.